The next 16 T cell receptor beta chains were all read from a single sample in a study of T and B cells in COVID-19 patients (dated by TCRdb to 2020 to 2021). TRB repertoires were amplified using 250-500 ng of genomic DNA isolated from blood. The instrument was an Illumina MiSeq. TRB rearrangements were amplified by multiplex PCR with BIOMED2 TRB-A/B primer pools. TCRdb cleaned the public reads at Q25 with fastp, built clones with MiXCR and kept in-frame beta chains. Records with the same CDR3 protein are collapsed into one entry carrying the most frequent genes and DNA. In this sample the table shows over 15,000 distinct CDR3 sequences, about 36% of which occur a single time. About 17% of the sample goes to the ten largest clones. The sequenced sample consisted of blood. The source of these receptors is a human donor with active COVID-19.

The chain joins TRBV6-5 to TRBJ1-2; TRBD1 matches at 7 bases. The germline gives CDR1 MNHEY, CDR2 SVGAGI. CDR3 length: 13 amino acids. Trimming removed 6 bases from V and 6 bases from J; junction bases left unmatched: 7. The CDR3 DNA sequence: TGTGCCAGCAGAAACAGGGGTGCGGATGGCTACACCTTC. It is translated as CASRNRGADGYTF.

The chain employs TRBV12-3 or TRBV12-4 and TRBJ1-1; D uncertain. Trimming left V 4 bases short and J 4 bases short, with 13 bases between. This CDR3 has 14 amino acids. As DNA, the CDR3 is TGTGCCAGCAGTTACGGTTCGGGAGTCACTGAAGCTTTCTTT. This codes for CASSYGSGVTEAFF.

The chain couples TRBV5-4 to TRBJ1-4; D ambiguous. V was cut by 2 bases and J by 0 bases, with 8 bases left in between. CDR3 size: 15 residues. Germline V CDR1 and CDR2: SGHNT, YYREEE (reference sequence). The CDR3 nucleotides read TGTGCCAGCAGCTTCTCCTCCCCAACTAATGAAAAACTGTTTTTT. This translates into CASSFSSPTNEKLFF. Full variable domain (missing parts from reference TRBV5-4 and TRBJ1-4): ETGVTQSPTHLIKTRGQQVTLRCSSQSGHNTVSWYQQALGQGPQFIFQYYREEENGRGNFPPRFSGLQFPNYSSELNVNALELDDSALYLCASSFSSPTNEKLFFGSGTQLSVL.

This clonotype came up a few times. The genes are TRBV19 and TRBJ1-1; TRBD1 matches at 7 bases. V was clipped by 3 bases and J by 2 bases; unmatched bases: 3. The length of the CDR3 is 14 residues. The germline V gene encodes CDR1 LNHDA and CDR2 SQIVND (reference sequence). The CDR3 sequence: CASSMGQTNTEAFF. In DNA, the CDR3 is TGTGCCAGTAGTATGGGACAGACAAACACTGAAGCTTTCTTT. The variable domain in full, with the rest retrieved from reference TRBV19 and TRBJ1-1, is DGGITQSPKYLFRKEGQNVTLSCEQNLNHDAMYWYRQDPGQGLRLIYYSQIVNDFQKGDIAEGYSVSREKKESFPLTVTSAQKNPTAFYLCASSMGQTNTEAFFGQGTRLTVV.

This chain links TRBV6-1 with TRBJ1-1, with D possibly matching TRBD1 (6 bases). This CDR3 spans 13 amino acids. Deletions cut 4 bases from V and 4 bases from J, with 10 bases between. Looked up from germline, CDR1 is MNHNS and CDR2 is SASEGT. DNA for the CDR3: TGTGCCAGCAGTGGAGGGACACGCACTGAAGCTTTCTTT. Translated, it gives CASSGGTRTEAFF.

The chain uses TRBV27 and TRBJ1-2; D is ambiguous. The germline V gene encodes CDR1 MNHEY and CDR2 SMNVEV (reference sequence). The CDR3 is 15 residues long. Trimming took 6 bases from V and 3 from J, leaving 17 bases between them. CDR3 sequence reads: CASRSQGLSHYGYTF. For the CDR3, the DNA is TGTGCCAGCAGGAGTCAAGGGTTATCCCACTATGGCTACACCTTC.

The gene calls are TRBV29-1 and TRBJ1-1, with TRBD1 identical over 9 bases. V lost 7 bases to trimming and J lost 3 bases; unmatched junction nucleotides: 0. Germline V gene data show CDR1 as SQVTM and CDR2 as ANQGSEA. The CDR3 loop spans 11 amino acids. The CDR3 bases are TGCAGCGGGGACAGGGACACTGAAGCTTTCTTT. Amino acids: CSGDRDTEAFF.

The genes are TRBV15 and TRBJ2-5; 10 bases fit TRBD1. Germline V gene sequence: CDR1 LNHNV, CDR2 YYDKDF (reference sequence). The CDR3 sequence is 15 residues long. The V and J ends lost 7 bases and 2 bases, in that order; junction bases with no gene match: 7. The CDR3 DNA reads TGTGCCACCACACGGGACAGGGGCTCACAAGAGACCCAGTACTTC. Translating gives CATTRDRGSQETQYF.

This clonotype was detected a few times. This chain connects TRBV18 to TRBJ2-1; 7 nucleotides align to TRBD1. CDR1 is KGHSH, CDR2 LQKENI, per germline. The ends lost 1 base at V and 7 bases at J; junction bases unmatched: 4. The length of the CDR3 is 14 residues. In DNA form, the CDR3 reads TGTGCCAGCTCACCACAGGGGGCAGGAAATGAGCAGTTCTTC. Protein: CASSPQGAGNEQFF.

This chain connects TRBV6-6 to TRBJ2-5; 11 bases are shared with TRBD2. Germline V CDR1 and CDR2: MNHNY, SVGAGI (reference sequence). V shed 2 bases and J 5 bases; nucleotides not matched to a gene: 7. The CDR3 covers 16 residues. In nucleotides, the CDR3 is TGTGCCAGCAGTTACGTTACTAGCGGGGGCGGTGAGACCCAGTACTTC. Its translation: CASSYVTSGGGETQYF.

This clonotype was seen once. The chain is built from TRBV19 and TRBJ2-3; 12 bases align to TRBD1. The CDR3 consists of 15 residues. The V and J ends lost 6 bases and 5 bases, in that order; junction bases with no gene match: 6. CDR1 LNHDA and CDR2 SQIVND come from the germline V gene (reference sequence). CDR3 sequence (DNA): TGTGCCAGTAGCACCGGGACAGGGGGCAGAGATACGCAGTATTTT. Protein: CASSTGTGGRDTQYF.

The sample holds a few counts of this clonotype. As DNA, the CDR3 is TGTGCCAGCAGCCCCGGTAGCCATCAAAAGCGGGGCTTCTCCTACGAGCAGTACTTC. This gives the protein CASSPGSHQKRGFSYEQYF. The chain carries TRBV7-9 and TRBJ2-7, with 7 bases that match TRBD2. The CDR3 spans 19 residues. V lost 5 bases and J lost 0; bases outside the gene matches: 19. Germline loops: CDR1 SEHNR, CDR2 FQNEAQ (reference sequence). Supplemented by reference TRBV7-9 and TRBJ2-7, the full variable domain reads DTGVSQNPRHKITKRGQNVTFRCDPISEHNRLYWYRQTLGQGPEFLTYFQNEAQLEKSRLLSDRFSAERPKGSFSTLEIQRTEQGDSAMYLCASSPGSHQKRGFSYEQYFGPGTRLTVT.

Within the sample, this clonotype is medium-sized. The V and J genes are TRBV6-5 and TRBJ2-2; D remains ambiguous. CDR1 is MNHEY, CDR2 SVGAGI, per germline. V was clipped by 0 bases and J by 2 bases, with 13 bases between them. The CDR3 spans 17 residues. CDR3 nucleotides: TGTGCCAGCAGTTACTCGAGTCAGGCACCAAACACCGGGGAGCTGTTTTTT. Residues: CASSYSSQAPNTGELFF.

The chain couples TRBV5-6 to TRBJ1-5; TRBD1 might be the D (6 bases). Germline V gene lookup returns CDR1 SGHDT and CDR2 YYEEEE. Trimming removed 5 bases at V and 0 bases at J, with 12 bases between. This CDR3 has 15 amino acids. Written as DNA, the CDR3 is TGTGCCAGCAGTCGGACAGTCAATAGCAATCAGCCCCAGCATTTT. It is translated as CASSRTVNSNQPQHF.

J is TRBJ2-1 and V is TRBV6-2 or TRBV6-3; 14 bases map to TRBD2. Germline V gene lookup returns CDR1 MNHEY and CDR2 SVGEGT. V dropped 8 bases and J dropped 9; count of bases not matched to a gene: 6. The CDR3 length is 14 residues. Here the CDR3 reads CASSTSGGAVEQFF. The CDR3 region has the DNA TGTGCCAGCTCGACTAGCGGGGGGGCCGTTGAGCAGTTCTTC.

A word on this clonotype: A much larger clone lies a single base off, so this may be a read error. This sequence joins TRBV12-3 or TRBV12-4 and TRBJ2-7, with 7 positions matching TRBD1. V lost 7 bases, J lost 8 bases, and 8 bases stayed unmatched. The CDR3 is made up of 12 amino acids. CDR3 coding DNA: TGTGCCAGCATCCGGTGGACAGGTAAGCAGTACGTC. This translates into CASIRWTGKQYV.